Detailed here is one T cell receptor beta chain. Its antigen is as yet unknown. Mismatch with germline at one junction end may stem from a read error. This record comes from a study of T-cell reconstitution after alpha-beta-depleted transplantation in children. The TCRbeta library was prepared with unique molecular identifiers. TCRdb analysed the PCR reads with MiXCR anew, one entry per CDR3 protein. In the table there are about 870,000 distinct CDR3 sequences, under 20% of which are singletons. Findings and limits, study-wide: Reports say that about two months after transplant, the alpha-beta T cells came out of several hundred graft clones that had expanded. A year post-transplant, T-cell counts and diversity derived mostly from newly produced T cells.

CDR3 size: 17 residues. Germline V gives CDR1 DFQATT, CDR2 SNEGSKA (reference sequence). The TCR sequence derives from a male patient between 5 and 17 years old who had a stem cell transplant for acute lymphoblastic leukemia, so the T cells may come from the graft donor. The rearrangement links TRBV20-1 to TRBJ2-5; D perhaps matches TRBD2 (6 bases). The source was PBMCs, mostly from graft donor cells, collected 360 days after TCRalphabeta/CD19-depleted stem cell transplant. Here the CDR3 reads CCASPHRGTLFEETQYF. As DNA, the CDR3 is TGCTGTGCAAGCCCCCACCGCGGGACTCTTTTTGAAGAGACCCAGTACTTC.